The source of this TCR beta chain is a study of CD8+ T cells in alopecia areata. Study background: Treated patients received oral tofacitinib, 5 to 10 mg twice daily. Study-wide results and limits: Elevated clonality characterized lesional scalp relative to normal scalp, particularly in alopecia totalis/universalis.

Turning to this clone: The antigen remains undetermined.

Treatment defined: oral pan-JAK inhibitor, 5-10 mg twice daily. Both peripheral blood and punch biopsies of lesional scalp skin were obtained from patients who had alopecia areata. Cell sorting was applied to PBMCs, and CD4+ and CD8+ T cells were collected. Reverse transcribed after extraction, RNA yielded cDNA as the sequencing template. Here immunoSEQ multiplex PCR was the method, and the copy in TCRdb shows in-frame clones only, minus some. This table holds roughly 120,000 clones, about 50% found once. The germline CDR1 and CDR2 sequences are SGHTA and FQGNSA. V gave up 4 bases and J gave up 4 bases; unmatched junction bases: 3. The CDR3 runs to 14 residues.

This clonotype was obtained from a human donor with alopecia areata. V usage is TRBV7-2 and J usage is TRBJ1-1; 10 positions agree with TRBD1. The sequencing here drew on CD4+ T cells sorted from blood, taken at week 4, from a patient treated with tofacitinib. The CDR3 loop is CASSSDRGPTEAFF. Here the CDR3 DNA reads TGTGCCAGCAGCTCAGACAGGGGGCCCACTGAAGCTTTCTTT.